This is a list of T cell receptor beta chains from one sample in a study of OX40 agonist ivuxolimab in advanced cancers. Profiling relied on immunoSEQ multiplex PCR, and the TCRdb table lists in-frame clones only, not all of them. The data hold tens of thousands of clones, with 92% observed a single time. Sequencing was performed on CD4+ or CD8+ T cells sorted from blood, taken in a trial of the OX40 agonist ivuxolimab. The receptor source for this set is an adult with an advanced solid tumor such as melanoma, head and neck, liver or kidney cancer. Each CDR3 is given with its conserved first and last residue. The order of the fields is V gene, J gene, CDR3 protein.

V gene: TRBV19; J gene: TRBJ1-1; CDR3 protein: CASSIALQGEEAFF
V gene: TRBV4-3; J gene: TRBJ1-6; CDR3 protein: CASSQDAGESPLHF
V gene: TRBV18; J gene: TRBJ2-7; CDR3 protein: CASSPGVQDYEQYF
V gene: TRBV4-2; J gene: TRBJ1-2; CDR3 protein: CASSQQLQGNYGYTF
V gene: TRBV30; J gene: TRBJ1-5; CDR3 protein: CAWSRSGSVNQPQHF
V gene: TRBV27; J gene: TRBJ1-5; CDR3 protein: CASGTGESNQPQHF
V gene: TRBV7-2; J gene: TRBJ2-1; CDR3 protein: CASSPSRGNQQFF
V gene: TRBV5-8; J gene: TRBJ2-2; CDR3 protein: CASSLVRGGPNTGELFF
V gene: TRBV4-1; J gene: TRBJ2-3; CDR3 protein: CASSQRWRIRVAQYF
V gene: TRBV19; J gene: TRBJ2-1; CDR3 protein: CASSIVGAGGRQFF